A selection of T cell receptor beta chains follows, all from one sample in a study of blood T cell repertoires in COVID-19. Measured with immunoSEQ multiplex PCR; TCRdb has only the in-frame clones, and not every one. The sample comprises fewer than 350,000 clones, over 75% of which are singletons, and approximately 7.5% rests with the top ten. Sequences were obtained from peripheral blood. Source of these receptors: a human donor in a cohort sampled during active COVID-19. The CDR3 runs from the conserved cysteine through the conserved F or W. Fields, in order: D gene, V gene, J gene, clone size, CDR3 protein, CDR3 DNA. The D gene is left open where the match is weak. The size entry is marked missing in some rows and otherwise reads once, few, many or a size class.

>TRBD1|TRBV27|TRBJ1-5|.
CASSSSGTGSNQPQHF
TGTGCCAGCAGTTCCTCCGGGACAGGGAGCAATCAGCCCCAGCATTTT
>.|TRBV25-1|TRBJ2-3|.
CASTPGLSTDTQYF
TGTGCCAGCACTCCTGGACTGAGCACAGATACGCAGTATTTT
>.|TRBV24-1|TRBJ1-5|.
CATSDLQGQPQHF
TGTGCCACCAGTGATCTACAGGGCCAGCCCCAGCATTTT
>TRBD1|TRBV19|TRBJ2-2|.
CASSIKAGGTGELFF
TGTGCCAGTAGTATTAAGGCAGGGGGAACCGGGGAGCTGTTTTTT
>.|TRBV5-1|TRBJ1-2|.
CASSPAGSGNYGYTF
TGCGCCAGCAGCCCAGCTGGGTCAGGAAACTATGGCTACACCTTC
>TRBD1|TRBV23-1|TRBJ1-6|.
CASTRRRDRVCSRLHF
TGCGCCAGCACCAGAAGGCGGGACAGGGTGTGCTCGCGCCTCCACTTT
>.|TRBV5-8|TRBJ1-4|.
CASRLFRHSEETNEKLFF
TGTGCCAGCAGGTTATTTCGCCACTCAGAGGAAACTAATGAAAAACTGTTTTTT
>.|TRBV27|TRBJ2-7|.
CASSSGGKPYEQYF
TGTGCCAGCAGTTCAGGAGGGAAACCCTACGAGCAGTACTTC
>TRBD1|TRBV7-6|TRBJ2-2|once
CASSFPGTGHWTGELFF
TGTGCCAGCAGCTTCCCCGGGACAGGTCATTGGACCGGGGAGCTGTTTTTT
>.|TRBV19|TRBJ2-7|.
CATAFGQGTEQYF
TGTGCCACCGCCTTTGGGCAGGGGACCGAGCAGTACTTC
>.|TRBV10-2|TRBJ2-7|.
CASSLRIYEQYF
TGCGCCAGCAGTCTGAGGATCTACGAGCAGTACTTC
>.|TRBV11-1|TRBJ2-1|.
CASSLFGGPYNEQFF
TGTGCCAGCAGCTTATTCGGGGGGCCCTACAATGAGCAGTTCTTC
>.|TRBV23-1|TRBJ2-5|.
CASSKGREQETQYF
TGCGCCAGCAGCAAGGGACGGGAGCAAGAGACCCAGTACTTC
>.|TRBV5-1|TRBJ1-6|few
CASSSAGSSNSPLHF
TGCGCCAGCAGCTCAGCCGGGAGTAGCAATTCACCCCTCCACTTT
>.|TRBV9|TRBJ2-3|once
CASSPYSDTQYF
TGTGCCAGCAGCCCGTACTCGGATACGCAGTATTTT
>.|TRBV9|TRBJ1-1|.
CASSVDRWLNTEAFF
TGTGCCAGCAGCGTAGACAGGTGGCTGAACACTGAAGCTTTCTTT
>TRBD1|TRBV2|TRBJ1-4|.
CASSEGQGDEKLFF
TGTGCCAGCAGTGAAGGACAGGGCGATGAAAAACTGTTTTTT
>TRBD1|TRBV7-9|TRBJ1-4|.
CASSSLTGTVFNEKLFF
TGTGCCAGCAGCTCGCTTACCGGGACAGTGTTTAATGAAAAACTGTTTTTT
>.|TRBV10-3|TRBJ1-2|.
CAISDLGNPRDTHKTYGYTF
TGTGCCATCAGTGACCTTGGAAACCCTCGGGACACTCACAAGACCTATGGCTACACCTTC
>.|TRBV6-5|TRBJ1-5|.
CASSLGGANQPQHF
TGTGCCAGCAGTTTGGGTGGAGCGAATCAGCCCCAGCATTTT
>TRBD1|TRBV5-6|TRBJ1-5|.
CASSFGQGQPQHF
TGTGCCAGCAGCTTTGGACAGGGACAGCCCCAGCATTTT
>TRBD1|TRBV6-5|TRBJ1-2|.
CASRIGTGLGYTF
TGTGCCAGCAGAATTGGGACAGGTCTTGGCTACACCTTC
>TRBD2|TRBV6-1|TRBJ2-3|.
CASSVRTSGGWGTDTQYF
TGTGCCAGCAGTGTCAGGACTAGCGGGGGATGGGGCACAGATACGCAGTATTTT
>TRBD1|TRBV7-9|TRBJ1-5|.
CASSSGTGFFAEPQHF
TGTGCCAGTTCTTCCGGGACAGGGTTTTTCGCTGAGCCCCAGCATTTT